The rows below give T cell receptor beta chains drawn from one sample of a study of technical replicates of blood from a handful of donors. The protocol was immunoSEQ multiplex PCR, while the TCRdb copy is restricted to in-frame clones and leaves out a portion. The sample shows tens of thousands of clones, approximately 94% of them seen only once. The sequenced material came from T cells isolated from PBMCs. These receptors were obtained from a human donor in good health. Both conserved end residues are part of each CDR3. A D gene is named only where the DNA matches it firmly. Part of the rows lack a size; the others show once, few, many or a class for expanded clones.

size | J | V | D | DNA | CDR3
once | TRBJ2-5 | TRBV13 | TRBD2 | TGTGCCAGCAGCGGACTAGCGGGAGGCCGGGAGACCCAGTACTTC | CASSGLAGGRETQYF
few | TRBJ1-1 | TRBV4-1 | . | TGCGCCAGCAGCCAACCCTTGCCGGGGAAGAACACTGAAGCTTTCTTT | CASSQPLPGKNTEAFF
once | TRBJ1-2 | TRBV7-9 | . | TGTGCCAGCAGCTTAGAACAGTTCTATGGCTACACCTTC | CASSLEQFYGYTF
. | TRBJ2-7 | TRBV28 | . | TGTGCCAGCAGCTCATCGGGATCCTACGAGCAGTACTTC | CASSSSGSYEQYF
. | TRBJ1-5 | TRBV29-1 | . | TGCAGCGTTGGGGAACAGGGCAATCAGCCCCAGCATTTT | CSVGEQGNQPQHF
. | TRBJ1-5 | TRBV19 | . | TGTGCCAGTAGTATTCAGTCTAATCAGCCCCAGCATTTT | CASSIQSNQPQHF
. | TRBJ2-7 | TRBV5-1 | . | TGCGCCAGCAGCTTGGCAGGGATGATAAGCTACGAGCAGTACTTC | CASSLAGMISYEQYF
. | TRBJ2-5 | TRBV5-1 | . | TGCGCCAGCAGCGAAACAGGAGCGGAGACCCAGTACTTC | CASSETGAETQYF
. | TRBJ2-2 | TRBV7-9 | . | TGTGCCAGCAGCATCCAGGGAACCGGGGAGCTGTTTTTT | CASSIQGTGELFF
. | TRBJ2-1 | TRBV27 | TRBD2 | TGTGCCAGTAAGACCCTAAGCGGGAGCGCGGGAAATGAGCAGTTCTTC | CASKTLSGSAGNEQFF
. | TRBJ2-5 | TRBV29-1 | TRBD2 | TGCAGCCTTGGGCGACTAGCGGGGGGGGAGACCCAGTACTTC | CSLGRLAGGETQYF
. | TRBJ1-4 | TRBV5-4 | . | TGTGCCAGCACCGCGAACGGGGGTTCTAATGAAAAACTGTTTTTT | CASTANGGSNEKLFF
. | TRBJ1-2 | TRBV7-9 | . | TGTGCCAGCAGCCCCCCGGGTTTGAGCAGCTATGGCTACACCTTC | CASSPPGLSSYGYTF
. | TRBJ2-7 | TRBV28 | TRBD2 | TGTGCCAGCAGTCGAGGGACTAGCGGCTACGAGCAGTACTTC | CASSRGTSGYEQYF
. | TRBJ2-5 | TRBV6-5 | . | TGTGCCAGCAGTTACTCGATCTCGGGAAACCAAGAGACCCAGTACTTC | CASSYSISGNQETQYF
. | TRBJ1-5 | TRBV6-4 | . | TGTGCCGGTTCACTTCAGCCCCAGCATTTT | CAGSLQPQHF
. | TRBJ1-1 | TRBV11-2 | . | TGTGCCAGCAGCACAGCGGGACCCCGGAACGGGAACACTGAAGCTTTCTTT | CASSTAGPRNGNTEAFF
. | TRBJ2-5 | TRBV5-4 | . | TGTGCCAGCAGCTCTTCAGGGGGGGAGACCCAGTACTTC | CASSSSGGETQYF
. | TRBJ1-3 | TRBV10-3 | TRBD1 | TGTGCCATCAAGGGGACAGGGTCGATTGGAAACACCATATATTTT | CAIKGTGSIGNTIYF
. | TRBJ1-1 | TRBV7-9 | . | TGTGCCAGCAGCCATCCGCGGACTGAAGCTTTCTTT | CASSHPRTEAFF
. | TRBJ2-2 | TRBV7-9 | . | TGTGCCAGCAGCCCAGCCTCTGCGGTATTTACCGGGGAGCTGTTTTTT | CASSPASAVFTGELFF
. | TRBJ2-5 | TRBV2 | . | TGTGCCAGCAGTGCTAATGAGAGGACCCAGTACTTC | CASSANERTQYF
. | TRBJ2-7 | TRBV29-1 | . | TGCAGCGTTATACTGACAGGTGACGAGCAGTACTTC | CSVILTGDEQYF
. | TRBJ1-2 | TRBV6-5 | TRBD1 | TGTGCCAGCAGTTACTCTCCCTCTGGGACAGGGCAAGGCTACACCTTC | CASSYSPSGTGQGYTF
once | TRBJ1-4 | TRBV7-9 | TRBD1 | TGTGCCAGCAGCTGGGGACAGCCGAATGAAAAACTGTTTTTT | CASSWGQPNEKLFF
. | TRBJ1-3 | TRBV4-1 | . | TGCGCCAGCAGCCAAGAAACAACAAGCTCTGGAAACACCATATATTTT | CASSQETTSSGNTIYF
once | TRBJ2-6 | TRBV28 | . | TGTGCCAGCAGTTTTCCAGGGTCTGGGGCCAACGTCCTGACTTTC | CASSFPGSGANVLTF
. | TRBJ2-1 | TRBV7-6 | TRBD2 | TGTGCCAGCAGCCCCGATGGGACTAGCGGGTTCTACAATGAGCAGTTCTTC | CASSPDGTSGFYNEQFF
. | TRBJ2-3 | TRBV6-1 | TRBD2 | TGTGCCAGCTCGCTCTCTAGCGGGGGGATCGATACGCAGTATTTT | CASSLSSGGIDTQYF
few | TRBJ1-2 | TRBV27 | . | TGTGCCAGCAGTTTAGACGGGAACTATGGCTACACCTTC | CASSLDGNYGYTF
. | TRBJ2-5 | TRBV5-1 | TRBD1 | TGCGCCAGCAGCCCGACCGGACAGGGACGAGAGACCCAGTACTTC | CASSPTGQGRETQYF
. | TRBJ2-1 | TRBV9 | TRBD2 | TGTGCCAGCAGCTTATCCACTAGCGGGGGGAACAATGAGCAGTTCTTC | CASSLSTSGGNNEQFF
. | TRBJ2-2 | TRBV2 | . | TGTGCCAGCACAATCGGGGGAACCGGGGAGCTGTTTTTT | CASTIGGTGELFF
. | TRBJ2-3 | TRBV27 | . | TGTGCCAGCAGTTTATTGGGCAAGGCGCTTCGCACAGATACGCAGTATTTT | CASSLLGKALRTDTQYF
once | TRBJ1-1 | TRBV7-9 | TRBD1 | TGTGCCAGCAGCTCCACAGGGGGACGGAACACTGAAGCTTTCTTT | CASSSTGGRNTEAFF
once | TRBJ1-1 | TRBV5-8 | . | TGTGCCAGCAGCTTGGATCTGCGGGGTTTGAACACTGAAGCTTTCTTT | CASSLDLRGLNTEAFF
. | TRBJ1-6 | TRBV7-9 | . | TGTGCCAGCAGCTTAGGGACAGCATATACACCCCTCCACTTT | CASSLGTAYTPLHF
. | TRBJ2-1 | TRBV19 | TRBD2 | TGTGCCAGTGATGTAGGTCCATTCGGGGCTAGCGGGAGGGGGGATTCCTACAATGAGCAGTTCTTC | CASDVGPFGASGRGDSYNEQFF
. | TRBJ1-2 | TRBV12-5 | TRBD1 | TGTGCTAGTGGTTTGGTACTGAGTGGGACAGATGGCTACACCTTC | CASGLVLSGTDGYTF
. | TRBJ2-7 | TRBV6-5 | . | TGTGCCAGCAGCCTAACAGGAAATCCCTACGAGCAGTACTTC | CASSLTGNPYEQYF
. | TRBJ2-1 | TRBV6-6 | TRBD2 | TGTGCCAGCAGTTACCCGTTTAGCGGGCCCCAGGATGAGCAGTTCTTC | CASSYPFSGPQDEQFF
once | TRBJ2-7 | TRBV28 | TRBD2 | TGTGCCAGCACCTCCGCGGGAGGGGCGGGGTCCTACGAGCAGTACTTC | CASTSAGGAGSYEQYF
. | TRBJ1-2 | TRBV6-5 | . | TGTGCCAGCAGCAGGGAACCTCACGTGGGAGGCTACACCTTC | CASSREPHVGGYTF
. | TRBJ2-5 | TRBV5-1 | . | TGCGCCAGCAGCCCACCGGGGGTCCAAGAGACCCAGTACTTC | CASSPPGVQETQYF
. | TRBJ1-5 | TRBV11-2 | TRBD1 | TGTGCCAGCAGCCCGCGGACAGGGAAGAGCAATCAGCCCCAGCATTTT | CASSPRTGKSNQPQHF
. | TRBJ1-6 | TRBV18 | TRBD1 | TGTGCCAGCTCACGCCAGGGGGCGCGTTCACCCCTCCACTTT | CASSRQGARSPLHF
once | TRBJ1-1 | TRBV6-6 | . | TGTGCCAGCAGTTACCTGCTCGGGAGGTCCACTGAAGCTTTCTTT | CASSYLLGRSTEAFF
once | TRBJ2-3 | TRBV5-4 | TRBD2 | TGTGCCAGCAGCTTGGGCCGGACTAGCGGTCTCCGTGGGGATACGCAGTATTTT | CASSLGRTSGLRGDTQYF
. | TRBJ1-2 | TRBV5-1 | . | TGCGCCAGCAGCCCCGCGGCAGGGGTTTTTATTGGCTACACCTTC | CASSPAAGVFIGYTF
. | TRBJ2-1 | TRBV23-1 | TRBD2 | TGCGCCAGCAGTCAATCGAAACGGGAGGAAGACAATGAGCAGTTCTTC | CASSQSKREEDNEQFF
. | TRBJ2-1 | TRBV29-1 | . | TGCAGCTTCGCTCGGGGCTACAATGAGCAGTTCTTC | CSFARGYNEQFF
. | TRBJ2-2 | TRBV19 | . | TGTGCCAGTAGTATTGGGCAGAACACCGGGGAGCTGTTTTTT | CASSIGQNTGELFF
. | TRBJ2-3 | TRBV6-1 | . | TGTGCCAGCAGTGCTACTCACGGTTACACAGATACGCAGTATTTT | CASSATHGYTDTQYF
. | TRBJ2-1 | TRBV4-1 | . | TGCGCCAGCAGCCAAGATCGCCGGACAGCGGTCGAGCAGTTCTTC | CASSQDRRTAVEQFF